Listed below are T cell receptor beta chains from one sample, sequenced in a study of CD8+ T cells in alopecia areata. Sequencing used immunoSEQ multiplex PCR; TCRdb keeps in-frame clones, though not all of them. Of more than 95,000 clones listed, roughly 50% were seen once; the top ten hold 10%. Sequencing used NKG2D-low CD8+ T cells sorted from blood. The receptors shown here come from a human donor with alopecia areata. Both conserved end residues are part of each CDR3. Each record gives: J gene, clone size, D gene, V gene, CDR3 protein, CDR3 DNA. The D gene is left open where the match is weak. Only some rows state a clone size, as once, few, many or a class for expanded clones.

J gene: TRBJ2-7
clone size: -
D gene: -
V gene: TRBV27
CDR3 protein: CASSLFAGPGEQYF
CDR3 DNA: TGTGCCAGCAGTTTATTTGCCGGGCCGGGGGAGCAGTACTTC

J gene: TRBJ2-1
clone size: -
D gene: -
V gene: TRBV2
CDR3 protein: CACTAGRDSSYNEQFF
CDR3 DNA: TGTGCCTGCACCGCGGGGCGGGACAGCTCCTACAATGAGCAGTTCTTC

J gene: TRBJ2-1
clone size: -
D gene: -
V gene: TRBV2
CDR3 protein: CASSGFAPHEQFF
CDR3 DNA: TGTGCCAGCAGTGGGTTCGCCCCCCATGAGCAGTTCTTC

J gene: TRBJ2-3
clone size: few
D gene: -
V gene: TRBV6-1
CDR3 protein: CASSESATPDTQYF
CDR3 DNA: TGTGCCAGCAGTGAAAGTGCCACCCCAGATACGCAGTATTTT

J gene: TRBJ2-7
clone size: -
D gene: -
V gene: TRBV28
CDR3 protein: CASTRVDGTYEQYF
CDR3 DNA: TGTGCCAGCACCCGAGTCGATGGGACCTACGAGCAGTACTTC

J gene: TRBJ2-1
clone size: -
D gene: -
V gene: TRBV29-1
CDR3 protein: CSADSGGDEQFF
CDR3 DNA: TGCAGCGCTGATTCAGGTGGGGATGAGCAGTTCTTC

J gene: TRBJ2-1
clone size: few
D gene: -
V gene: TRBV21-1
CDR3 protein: CASSKLGTGYNEQFF
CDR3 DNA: TGTGCCAGCAGCAAGCTCGGCACAGGCTACAATGAGCAGTTCTTC

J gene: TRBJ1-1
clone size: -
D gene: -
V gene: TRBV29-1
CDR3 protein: CSARVNTEAFF
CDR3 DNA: TGCAGCGCCCGGGTAAACACTGAAGCTTTCTTT

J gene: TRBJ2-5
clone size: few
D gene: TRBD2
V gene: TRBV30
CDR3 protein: CAWTGGQETQYF
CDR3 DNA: TGTGCCTGGACGGGAGGCCAAGAGACCCAGTACTTC

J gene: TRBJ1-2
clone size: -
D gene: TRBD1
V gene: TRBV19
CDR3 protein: CASSIGMTGGGYGYTF
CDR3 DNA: TGTGCCAGTAGTATAGGAATGACAGGGGGCGGCTATGGCTACACCTTC

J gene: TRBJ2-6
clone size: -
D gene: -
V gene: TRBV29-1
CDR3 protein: CSVEDTILRGQNGAVGYGANVLTF
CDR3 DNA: TGCAGCGTTGAAGATACCATTCTACGGGGCCAGAATGGGGCTGTCGGTTACGGGGCCAACGTCCTGACTTTC

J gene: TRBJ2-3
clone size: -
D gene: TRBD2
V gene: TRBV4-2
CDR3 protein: CASSQIAGGPSDTQYF
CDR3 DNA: TGTGCCAGCAGCCAGATAGCGGGGGGGCCTTCAGATACGCAGTATTTT

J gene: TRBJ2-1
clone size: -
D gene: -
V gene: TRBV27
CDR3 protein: CASSLGGTVEQFF
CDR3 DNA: TGTGCCAGCAGTTTAGGGGGGACAGTTGAGCAGTTCTTC

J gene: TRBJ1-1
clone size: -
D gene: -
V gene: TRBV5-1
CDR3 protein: CASSLNTEAFF
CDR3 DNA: TGCGCCAGCAGCCTAAACACTGAAGCTTTCTTT

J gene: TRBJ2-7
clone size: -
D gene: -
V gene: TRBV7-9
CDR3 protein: CASSLSHGESPEQYF
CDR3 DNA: TGTGCCAGCAGCTTAAGTCACGGAGAGTCTCCCGAGCAGTACTTC

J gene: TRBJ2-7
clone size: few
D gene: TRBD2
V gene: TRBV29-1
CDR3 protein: CSVAQRTSGYEQYF
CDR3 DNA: TGCAGCGTAGCGCAAAGGACTAGCGGATACGAGCAGTACTTC

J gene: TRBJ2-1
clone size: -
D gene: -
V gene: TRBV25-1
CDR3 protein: CASGRGPNEQFF
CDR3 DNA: TGTGCCAGCGGGAGAGGACCCAATGAGCAGTTCTTC

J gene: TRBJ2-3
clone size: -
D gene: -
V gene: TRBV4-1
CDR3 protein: CASSQTDTQYF
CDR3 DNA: TGCGCCAGCAGCCAGACGGATACGCAGTATTTT

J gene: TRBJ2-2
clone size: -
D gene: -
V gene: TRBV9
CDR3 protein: CASSARDSVTGELFF
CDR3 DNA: TGTGCCAGCAGCGCCCGGGACTCTGTCACCGGGGAGCTGTTTTTT

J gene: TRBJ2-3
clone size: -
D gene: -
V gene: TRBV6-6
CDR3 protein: CAIVGASTDTQYF
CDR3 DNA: TGTGCCATAGTGGGGGCGAGTACAGATACGCAGTATTTT

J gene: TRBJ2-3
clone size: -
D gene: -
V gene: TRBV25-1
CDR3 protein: CASSASLGNPTDTQYF
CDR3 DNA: TGTGCCAGCAGCGCAAGTCTGGGGAATCCCACAGATACGCAGTATTTT

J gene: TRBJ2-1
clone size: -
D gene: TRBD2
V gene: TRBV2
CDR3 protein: CASRGLAGDGEQFF
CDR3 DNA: TGTGCCAGCAGGGGGCTAGCGGGAGACGGTGAGCAGTTCTTC

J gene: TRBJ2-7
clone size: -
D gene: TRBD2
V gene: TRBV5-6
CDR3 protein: CASSLAVAGGYEQYF
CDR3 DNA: TGTGCCAGCAGCTTGGCCGTAGCGGGAGGCTACGAGCAGTACTTC

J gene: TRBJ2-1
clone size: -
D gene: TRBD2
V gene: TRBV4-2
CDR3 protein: CASSHELLSAGGSSGNEQFF
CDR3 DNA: TGTGCCAGCAGCCACGAGTTATTATCAGCGGGAGGGTCCTCGGGCAATGAGCAGTTCTTC

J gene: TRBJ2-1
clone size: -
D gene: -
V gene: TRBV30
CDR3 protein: CAWSVNREQFF
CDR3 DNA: TGTGCCTGGAGTGTAAACAGAGAGCAGTTCTTC

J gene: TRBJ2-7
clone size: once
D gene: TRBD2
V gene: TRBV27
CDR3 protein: CASSFAPPTSGSYEQYF
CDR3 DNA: TGTGCCAGCAGTTTCGCCCCCCCGACTAGCGGGAGTTACGAGCAGTACTTC

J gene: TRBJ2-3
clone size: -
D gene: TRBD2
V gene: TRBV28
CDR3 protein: CASSAPVGERGEEDTQYF
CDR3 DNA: TGTGCCAGCAGTGCTCCGGTCGGAGAGCGGGGAGAGGAAGATACGCAGTATTTT

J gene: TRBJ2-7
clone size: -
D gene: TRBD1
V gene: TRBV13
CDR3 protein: CASSPRDRHYEQYF
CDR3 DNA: TGTGCCAGCAGTCCCCGGGACAGACACTACGAGCAGTACTTC

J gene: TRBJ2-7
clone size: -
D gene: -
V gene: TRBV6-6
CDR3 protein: CASSYGAEYEQYF
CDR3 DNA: TGTGCCAGCAGTTATGGGGCAGAATACGAGCAGTACTTC

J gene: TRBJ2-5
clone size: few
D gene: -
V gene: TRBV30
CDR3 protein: CAWSVNSGETQYF
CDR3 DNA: TGTGCCTGGAGTGTGAATTCAGGGGAGACCCAGTACTTC

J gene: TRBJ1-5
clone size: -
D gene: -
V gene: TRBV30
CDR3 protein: CAWCHGTSNQPQHF
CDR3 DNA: TGTGCCTGGTGCCACGGGACTAGCAATCAGCCCCAGCATTTT

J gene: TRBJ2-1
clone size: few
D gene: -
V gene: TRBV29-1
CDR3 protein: CSVEGLHNEQFF
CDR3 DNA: TGCAGCGTTGAAGGGCTGCACAATGAGCAGTTCTTC

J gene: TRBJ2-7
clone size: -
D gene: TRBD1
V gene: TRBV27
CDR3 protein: CASSPGDRALYEQYF
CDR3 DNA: TGTGCCAGCAGTCCTGGGGACAGGGCTCTATACGAGCAGTACTTC

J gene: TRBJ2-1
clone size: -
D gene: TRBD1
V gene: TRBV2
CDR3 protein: CASSPGTGYNEQFF
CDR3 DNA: TGTGCCAGCAGTCCCGGGACAGGGTACAATGAGCAGTTCTTC

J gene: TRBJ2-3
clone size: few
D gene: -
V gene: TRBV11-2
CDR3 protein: CASSMTLTDTQYF
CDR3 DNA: TGTGCCAGCAGCATGACACTCACAGATACGCAGTATTTT

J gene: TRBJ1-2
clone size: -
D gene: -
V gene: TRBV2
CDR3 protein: CASRSYGYTF
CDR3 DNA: TGTGCCAGCCGAAGTTATGGCTACACCTTC

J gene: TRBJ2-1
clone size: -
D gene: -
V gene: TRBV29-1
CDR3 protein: CSAPDNDRNEQFF
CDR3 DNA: TGCAGCGCCCCAGATAACGACAGGAATGAGCAGTTCTTC

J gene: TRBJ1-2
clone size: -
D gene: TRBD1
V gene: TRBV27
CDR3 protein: CASSLATGYGYTF
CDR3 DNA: TGTGCCAGCAGTTTAGCGACAGGGTATGGCTACACCTTC

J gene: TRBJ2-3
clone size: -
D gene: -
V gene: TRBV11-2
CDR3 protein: CASSLGASDSQKQYF
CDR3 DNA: TGTGCCAGCAGCTTAGGGGCTAGCGACTCTCAGAAGCAGTATTTT

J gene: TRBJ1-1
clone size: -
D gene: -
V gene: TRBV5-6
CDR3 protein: CASSSEADGFEAFF
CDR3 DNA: TGTGCCAGCAGCTCGGAAGCGGACGGATTTGAAGCTTTCTTT

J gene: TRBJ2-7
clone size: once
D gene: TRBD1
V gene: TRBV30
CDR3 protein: CAWTYGQGGSEQYF
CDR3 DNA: TGTGCCTGGACCTACGGACAGGGCGGTAGCGAGCAGTACTTC

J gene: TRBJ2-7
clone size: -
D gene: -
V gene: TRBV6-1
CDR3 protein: CASWGTRSYEQYF
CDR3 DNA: TGTGCCAGCTGGGGGACACGGAGCTACGAGCAGTACTTC

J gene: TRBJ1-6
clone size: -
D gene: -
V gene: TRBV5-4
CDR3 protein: CASSSRTVSPLHF
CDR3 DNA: TGTGCCAGCAGCTCACGGACAGTATCACCCCTCCACTTT

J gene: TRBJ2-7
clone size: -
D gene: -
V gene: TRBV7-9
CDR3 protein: CAPTGGTASYEQYF
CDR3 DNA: TGTGCCCCTACCGGCGGGACAGCGAGCTACGAGCAGTACTTC

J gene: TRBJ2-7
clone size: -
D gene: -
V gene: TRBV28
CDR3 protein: CASSPNVILGVGEQYF
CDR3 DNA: TGTGCCAGCAGCCCAAATGTTATCTTGGGAGTTGGAGAGCAGTACTTC

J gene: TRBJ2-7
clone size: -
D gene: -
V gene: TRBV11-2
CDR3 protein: CASSVQGTYEQYF
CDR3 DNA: TGTGCCAGCAGCGTACAGGGAACCTACGAGCAGTACTTC

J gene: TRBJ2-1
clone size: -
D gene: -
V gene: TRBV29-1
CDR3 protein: CSVDTRGKGNEQFF
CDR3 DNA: TGCAGCGTTGACACGAGGGGGAAAGGCAATGAGCAGTTCTTC

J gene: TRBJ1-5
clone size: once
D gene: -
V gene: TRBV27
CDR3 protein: CASSSGNQPQHF
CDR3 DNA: TGTGCCAGCAGTTCGGGCAATCAGCCCCAGCATTTT

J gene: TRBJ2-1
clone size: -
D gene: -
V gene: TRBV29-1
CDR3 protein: CSVEWLEPGYNEQFF
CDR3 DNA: TGCAGCGTTGAATGGTTGGAGCCAGGGTACAATGAGCAGTTCTTC

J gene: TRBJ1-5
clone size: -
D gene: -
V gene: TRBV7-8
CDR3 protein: CASSSDRSDQPQHF
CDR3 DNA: TGTGCCAGCAGCTCCGACAGGTCGGATCAGCCCCAGCATTTT

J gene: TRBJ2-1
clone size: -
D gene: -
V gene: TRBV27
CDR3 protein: CASSPRASGGNEQFF
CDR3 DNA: TGTGCCAGCAGCCCTCGGGCCTCCGGGGGCAATGAGCAGTTCTTC

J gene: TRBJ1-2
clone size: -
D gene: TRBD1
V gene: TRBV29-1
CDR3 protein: CSVDQGADGYTF
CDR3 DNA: TGCAGCGTTGACCAGGGGGCGGATGGCTACACCTTC